The present TCR beta chain was sequenced within a study of blood T cell repertoires in COVID-19. Study-level background: There were acute and convalescent COVID-19 samples, and they came from the United States, Italy and Spain. The analysed material was cDNA or gDNA that came from T cells, B-cell-depleted T cells, or PBMCs.

The authors' processing: Scientists estimated how many nucleated cells there were by amplifying reference gene primers. TCRdb's copy holds only in-frame clones and misses some; the assay was immunoSEQ multiplex PCR. The V and J calls and the clone size are those of that table, but D and trimming were determined from the DNA. The table has about 200,000 clones, around 81% seen once. V shed 7 bases, J shed 5 bases, and the junction held 9 bases outside the gene matches. The CDR3 extends over 15 amino acids. Germline V gives CDR1 MNHNY, CDR2 SVGAGI (reference sequence). The V gene is TRBV6-6, the J gene TRBJ1-5, with TRBD1 matching 9 bases. This TCR was sampled from a woman aged 70-85 years with acute or convalescent COVID-19. The sample was peripheral blood. For the CDR3, the DNA is TGTGCCAGCACCCCCGGGACAGGGACAGATCAGCCCCAGCATTTT. Its protein is CASTPGTGTDQPQHF.